These 9 T cell receptor beta chains share one sample of origin, sequenced in a study of cytomegalovirus exposure and HLA in healthy donors. The repertoire was sequenced with immunoSEQ multiplex PCR; TCRdb's copy has only in-frame clones and lacks some. The data show 100,000 to 150,000 clones, 89% seen once. The sequencing input was PBMCs. These receptors all stem from a woman between 18 and 30 years old in good health and CMV-seronegative.

In this sample, this clone turned up a few times. V gene TRBV5-1 combines with J gene TRBJ1-1; D not resolved. There are 13 residues in the CDR3. The V end was cut by 0 bases, the J end by 8 bases, with 11 bases between. Germline lookup yields CDR1 SGHRS and CDR2 YFSETQ. The CDR3 DNA sequence: TGCGCCAGCAGCTTGGGGGCGACAACAGAAGCTTTCTTT. Translated: CASSLGATTEAFF.

V usage is TRBV7-7 and J usage is TRBJ2-5; TRBD1 is a possible D gene (5 bases). CDR1 is SSHAT and CDR2 is FNYEAQ in the germline V gene (reference sequence). This CDR3 contains 13 residues. The germline V and J ends were trimmed by 4 bases and 5 bases, with 11 bases remaining between them. In nucleotides, the CDR3 is TGTGCCAGCAGCTACAGGATCTACGAGACCCAGTACTTC. Translated: CASSYRIYETQYF.

The chain joins TRBV4-1 to TRBJ1-6, with unresolved D. The CDR3 is 14 residues long. Germline V lookup: CDR1 MGHRA, CDR2 YSYEKL. Trimming stripped 0 bases from V and 10 bases from J, with 10 bases between. CDR3 in amino acids: CASSQEPGGSPLHF. CDR3 sequence (DNA): TGCGCCAGCAGCCAAGAGCCGGGTGGATCACCCCTCCACTTT.

The rearrangement uses TRBV9 and TRBJ1-4; TRBD1 aligns across 9 bases. Germline CDR1 and CDR2: SGDLS and YYNGEE. This CDR3 region has 15 residues. With 3 bases clipped from V and 4 bases from J, the junction kept 4 bases outside the gene matches. The CDR3 DNA reads as TGTGCCAGCAGCGGGAGGGGACAGGGTAATGAAAAACTGTTTTTT. Protein: CASSGRGQGNEKLFF.

The chain has TRBV20-1 and TRBJ2-7; D is undetermined. Trimming removed 6 bases from V and 6 bases from J, with 12 bases in between. Per the germline V gene, CDR1 is DFQATT and CDR2 is SNEGSKA (reference sequence). This CDR3 is 11 amino acids long. The CDR3 reads CSAHRGSEQYF. The CDR3, as DNA: TGCAGTGCCCACCGCGGCTCCGAGCAGTACTTC.

This clone appeared a single time. The chain couples TRBV28 to TRBJ2-5; a possible D gene is TRBD2 (5 bases). Germline-derived CDR1 and CDR2 are MDHEN and SYDVKM. This CDR3 comprises 12 residues. V was cut by 10 bases and J by 1 base, with 10 bases left in between. This CDR3 reads CATQRSQETQYF. The CDR3 DNA reads TGTGCCACCCAGCGGTCCCAAGAGACCCAGTACTTC.

The rearrangement links TRBV7-8 to TRBJ1-1, with D unresolved. CDR3 length: 14 residues. The germline V and J ends were trimmed by 1 base and 1 base, with 7 bases remaining between them. CDR1 SGHVS and CDR2 FQNEAQ come from the germline V gene. CDR3 amino acids: CASSLGAGNTEAFF. In nucleotides, the CDR3 is TGTGCCAGCAGCTTAGGGGCGGGGAACACTGAAGCTTTCTTT.

The gene calls are TRBV2 and TRBJ2-7; 11 bases are shared with TRBD2. The V segment lost 6 bases and the J segment 7 bases; nucleotides outside the gene matches: 8. The CDR3 is 14 residues long. The germline V gene has CDR1 SNHLY and CDR2 FYNNEI. The chain's CDR3 is CASSLAGGPGEQYF. CDR3 coding DNA: TGTGCCAGCAGCTTAGCGGGGGGGCCGGGTGAGCAGTACTTC.

This chain links TRBV10-1 with TRBJ2-3; D remains unclear. V was trimmed by 8 bases and J by 0 bases, leaving 6 bases between them. Germline-derived CDR1 and CDR2 are WNHNN and SYGVQD (reference sequence). The CDR3 is made up of 12 amino acids. DNA of the CDR3: TGCGCCAGCGGGCCGAGCACAGATACGCAGTATTTT. Amino acid sequence: CASGPSTDTQYF.